This T cell receptor beta chain is drawn from a study of technical replicates of blood from a few donors. Sequencing was performed with immunoSEQ multiplex PCR; in TCRdb, only in-frame clones are kept and a portion is missing. Found here are approximately 82,000 clones, around 92% of them singletons; the top ten hold 0.3% to 0.45%. This clone is a singleton in its sample. This CDR3 is built from 16 residues. V lost 0 bases to trimming and J lost 6 bases, with 18 bases between them. Germline CDR1 and CDR2: SGHKS and YYEKEE (reference sequence). This chain links TRBV5-5 with TRBJ1-2, with a tentative D call TRBD1 (5 bases). Input material: T cells isolated from PBMCs. This receptor was taken from a human donor in good health. Some clones in this sample may be carry-over from other donors' samples. In nucleotides, the CDR3 is TGTGCCAGCAGCTTGGATAAGGGGTTTGAGTGGCATGGCTACACCTTC. Translated: CASSLDKGFEWHGYTF.